What follows are 3 T cell receptor beta chains derived from one specimen sequenced in a study of T-cell reconstitution after alpha-beta-depleted transplantation in children. Preparation of the TCRbeta library was carried out with unique molecular identifiers. TCRdb processed the PCR reads anew with MiXCR; each CDR3 protein has one entry. The table records 490,000 or so distinct CDR3 sequences, roughly an eighth of them present only once. This specimen consisted of PBMCs from the stem cell graft donor, obtained from the stem cell graft. The receptors were gathered from a human donor who donated a stem cell graft to a child with combined immunodeficiency.

The chain combines TRBV29-1 with TRBJ2-5, with 9 bases matching TRBD1. CDR1 and CDR2 (germline): SQVTM, ANQGSEA. Trimming at V came to 3 bases and at J to 6 bases, leaving 14 bases not matched to a gene. The CDR3 is 16 residues long. In DNA, the CDR3 is TGCAGCGTTGACGGGGCCGGGACAGGGACGAGAAAGACCCAGTACTTC. Translation: CSVDGAGTGTRKTQYF. The full variable domain, in which reference TRBV29-1 and TRBJ2-5 provide the parts outside the CDR3, is SAVISQKPSRDICQRGTSLTIQCQVDSQVTMMFWYRQQPGQSLTLIATANQGSEATYESGFVIDKFPISRPNLTFSTLTVSNMSPEDSSIYLCSVDGAGTGTRKTQYFGPGTRLLVL.

The CDR3 reads CATVEGLEAFF. CDR3 bases: TGTGCCACCGTTGAGGGACTTGAAGCTTTCTTT. V usage is TRBV7-9 and J usage is TRBJ1-1, with D perhaps TRBD1 (5 bases). There are 11 residues in the CDR3. The V and J ends lost 10 bases and 7 bases respectively, with 13 bases between them. The V gene's germline CDR1 is SEHNR and CDR2 FQNEAQ (reference sequence).

V usage is TRBV5-6 and J usage is TRBJ2-7, with a tentative D call TRBD1 (6 bases). This CDR3 has 14 amino acids. Trimming pared 0 bases from V and 0 bases from J, leaving 7 bases between. Germline values: CDR1 SGHDT, CDR2 YYEEEE. CDR3 nucleotide sequence: TGTGCCAGCAGCTTGGGGGACAACTCCTACGAGCAGTACTTC. It yields the protein CASSLGDNSYEQYF.